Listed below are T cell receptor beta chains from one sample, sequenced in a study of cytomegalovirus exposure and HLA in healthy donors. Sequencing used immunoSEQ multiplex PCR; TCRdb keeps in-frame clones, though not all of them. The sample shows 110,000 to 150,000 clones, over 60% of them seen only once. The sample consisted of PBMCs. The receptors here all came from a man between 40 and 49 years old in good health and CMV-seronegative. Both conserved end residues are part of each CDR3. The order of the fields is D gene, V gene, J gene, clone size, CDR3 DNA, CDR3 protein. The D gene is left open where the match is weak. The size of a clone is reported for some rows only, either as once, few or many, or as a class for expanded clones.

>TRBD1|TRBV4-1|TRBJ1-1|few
TGCGCCAGCAGGGGACAGAGCGGGAACACTGAAGCTTTCTTT
CASRGQSGNTEAFF
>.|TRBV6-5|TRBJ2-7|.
TGTGCCAGCAAGGGGAATTCCTACGAGCAGTACTTC
CASKGNSYEQYF
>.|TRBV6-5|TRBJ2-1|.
TGTGCCAGCAGTTTCTTAGCGTCCTACAATGAGCAGTTCTTC
CASSFLASYNEQFF
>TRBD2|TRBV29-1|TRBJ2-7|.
TGCAGCGTTGAAGGGATAGCGGGGGGCTCCTACGAGCAGTACTTC
CSVEGIAGGSYEQYF
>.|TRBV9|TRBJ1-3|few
TGTGCCAGCAGCGTAGAAACTACGAACACCATATATTTT
CASSVETTNTIYF
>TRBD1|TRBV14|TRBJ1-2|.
TGTGCCAGCAGCCAACTCAGGGGGCTAGGCTACACCTTC
CASSQLRGLGYTF
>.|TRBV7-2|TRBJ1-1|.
TGTGCCAGCCGTCCGGTGCGGGGGAACACTGAAGCTTTCTTT
CASRPVRGNTEAFF
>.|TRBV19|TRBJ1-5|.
TGTGCCAGTAGTAGACAGTCCAATCAGCCCCAGCATTTT
CASSRQSNQPQHF
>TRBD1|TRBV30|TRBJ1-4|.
TGTGCCTCTTCCGGGACAGGGGAAACCATAAGGAATGAAAAACTGTTTTTT
CASSGTGETIRNEKLFF
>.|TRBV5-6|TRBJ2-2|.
TGTGCCAGCAGCTTGTTCGGACAAAAGCTGTTTTTT
CASSLFGQKLFF
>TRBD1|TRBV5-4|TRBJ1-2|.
TGTGCCAGCAGCTTGGGGGACAGGGCGAAAACCTTC
CASSLGDRAKTF
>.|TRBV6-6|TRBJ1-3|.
TGTGCCAGCTCGCTGGCAGGGGACCTCGCCGGAAACACCATATATTTT
CASSLAGDLAGNTIYF
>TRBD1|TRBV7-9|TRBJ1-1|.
TGTGCCAGCAGCTTCGACAGGGCCACTGAAGCTTTCTTT
CASSFDRATEAFF
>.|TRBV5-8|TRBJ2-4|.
TGTGCCGTCGATGGGCGGGACTTC
CAVDGRDF
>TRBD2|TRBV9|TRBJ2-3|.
TGTGCCAGCAGCGTAAGAACTAGCGGGATAGCAGATACGCAGTATTTT
CASSVRTSGIADTQYF
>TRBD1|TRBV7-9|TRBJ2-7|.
TGTGCCAGCAGGGAGACAGGGGGCTCCTACGAGCAGTACTTC
CASRETGGSYEQYF
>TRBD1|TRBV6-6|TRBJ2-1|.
TGTGCCAGCAGTGCGACAGGGAATGAGCAGTTCTTC
CASSATGNEQFF
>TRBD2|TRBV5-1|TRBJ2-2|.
TGCGCCAGCAGCTTGTCTAGCGGGGACACCGGGGAGCTGTTTTTT
CASSLSSGDTGELFF
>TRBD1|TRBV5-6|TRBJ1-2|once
TGTGCCAGCTTAGTATTAGGCGGGGACAGCAACTATGGCTACACCTTC
CASLVLGGDSNYGYTF
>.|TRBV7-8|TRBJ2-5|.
TGTGCCAGCAGCTTAGCTGGGACTCTAGGGGAGACCCAGTACTTC
CASSLAGTLGETQYF
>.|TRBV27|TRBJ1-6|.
TGTGCCAGCAGGAAGGGACTGCTCAATTCACCCCTCAACTTT
CASRKGLLNSPLNF
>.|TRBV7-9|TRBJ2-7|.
TGTGCCAGCAGCCTTTGGATATGGCAGGGTGATAGGCAGCAGTACTTC
CASSLWIWQGDRQQYF
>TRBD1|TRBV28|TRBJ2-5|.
TGTGCCAGCAGTCCCCGGACAGGTCAAGAGACCCAGTACTTC
CASSPRTGQETQYF
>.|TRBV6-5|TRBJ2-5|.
TGTGCCAGCAGTTACGGCGGGAAGTACCAAGAGACCCAGTACTTC
CASSYGGKYQETQYF
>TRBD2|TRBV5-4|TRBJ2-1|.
TGTGCCAGCAGCTACGGACTAGCGGGAGACAATGAGCAGTTCTTC
CASSYGLAGDNEQFF
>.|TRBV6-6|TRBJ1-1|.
TGTGCCAGCAGCCTCGGAGGGGAGGTTACTGAAGCTTTCTTT
CASSLGGEVTEAFF
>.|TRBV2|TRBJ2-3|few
TGTGCCAGCAGTGAAAATCCATCCGCGGCAGATACGCAGTATTTT
CASSENPSAADTQYF
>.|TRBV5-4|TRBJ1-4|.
TGTGCCAGCAGCTTAGACATCAGTAATGAAAAACTGTTTTTT
CASSLDISNEKLFF
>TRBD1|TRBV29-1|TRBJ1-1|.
TGCAGCGCCCATACAGGGGCCCAGAACACTGAAGCTTTCTTT
CSAHTGAQNTEAFF
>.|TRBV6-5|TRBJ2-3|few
TGTGCCGCAGGAAGGGGGGATACGCAGTATTTT
CAAGRGDTQYF
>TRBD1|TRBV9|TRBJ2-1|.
TGTGCCAGCACCTCGGGGACAGGGATTTCCAATGAGCAGTTCTTC
CASTSGTGISNEQFF
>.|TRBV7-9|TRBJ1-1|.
TGTTCCAGCAGCTTAGGCGGGGGGAGGACTGAAGCTTTCTTT
CSSSLGGGRTEAFF
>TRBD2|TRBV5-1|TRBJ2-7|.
TGCGCCAGCAGCTTGCGCGGGAGGGGGTCCTACGAGCAGTACTTC
CASSLRGRGSYEQYF
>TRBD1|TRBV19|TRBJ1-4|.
TGTGCCAGTAGTAGACAGGGGTCAAATGAAAAACTGTTTTTT
CASSRQGSNEKLFF
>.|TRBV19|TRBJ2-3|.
TGTGCCAGTAGTATAGCGGGTAGCACAGATACGCAGTATTTT
CASSIAGSTDTQYF
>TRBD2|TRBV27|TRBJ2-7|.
TGTGCCAGCAGAGGATCCCCCGGGGGGAGCTCCTACGAGCAGTACTTC
CASRGSPGGSSYEQYF
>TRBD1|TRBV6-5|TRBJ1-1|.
TGTGCCAGCTACAGGGGTACTGAAGCTTTCTTT
CASYRGTEAFF
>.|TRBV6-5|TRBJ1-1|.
TGTGCCAGCAGTTACTCGGCCAGGGCCAGCACTGAAGCTTTCTTT
CASSYSARASTEAFF
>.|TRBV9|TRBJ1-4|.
TGTGCCAGCAGCGTAGCTTCCGGACAGACAAATGAAAAACTGTTTTTT
CASSVASGQTNEKLFF
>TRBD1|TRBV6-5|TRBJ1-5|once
TGTGCCAGCAGCCCTCGGACAGGGGACCAACCCCAGCATTTT
CASSPRTGDQPQHF
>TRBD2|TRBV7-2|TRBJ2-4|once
TGTGCCAGCAGACTCTCGGGGGGGCCTAACATTCAGTACTTC
CASRLSGGPNIQYF